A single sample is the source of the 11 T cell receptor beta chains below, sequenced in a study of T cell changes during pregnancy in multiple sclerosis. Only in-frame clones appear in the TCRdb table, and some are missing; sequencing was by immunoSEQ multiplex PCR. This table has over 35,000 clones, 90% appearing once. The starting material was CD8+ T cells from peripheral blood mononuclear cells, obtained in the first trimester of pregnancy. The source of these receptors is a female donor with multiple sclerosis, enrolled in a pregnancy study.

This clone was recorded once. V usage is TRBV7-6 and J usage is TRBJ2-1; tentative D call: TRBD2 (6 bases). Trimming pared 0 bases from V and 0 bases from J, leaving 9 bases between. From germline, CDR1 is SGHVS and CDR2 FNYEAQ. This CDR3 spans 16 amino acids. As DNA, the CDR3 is TGTGCCAGCAGCTTAGCGATCGGGAGCTCCTACAATGAGCAGTTCTTC. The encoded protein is CASSLAIGSSYNEQFF.

The CDR3 coding sequence is TGTGCCAGCAGTGTCCTCAGGGACTACGAGCAGTACTTC. Translated, it gives CASSVLRDYEQYF. The chain joins TRBV6-1 to TRBJ2-7; maybe TRBD1 (5 bases). Deletions cut 4 bases from V and 3 bases from J, with 10 bases between. Germline-derived CDR1 and CDR2 are MNHNS and SASEGT. CDR3 length equals 13 residues.

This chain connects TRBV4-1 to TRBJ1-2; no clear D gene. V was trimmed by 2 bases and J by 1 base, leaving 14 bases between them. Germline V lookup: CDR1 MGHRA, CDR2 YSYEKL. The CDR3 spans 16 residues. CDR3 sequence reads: CASSQPTAKFNYGYTF. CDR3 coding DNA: TGCGCCAGCAGCCAACCGACTGCGAAATTTAACTATGGCTACACCTTC.

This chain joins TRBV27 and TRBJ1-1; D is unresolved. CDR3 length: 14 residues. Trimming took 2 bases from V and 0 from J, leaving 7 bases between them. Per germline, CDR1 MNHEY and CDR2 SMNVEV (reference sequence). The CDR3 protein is CASSLTVMNTEAFF. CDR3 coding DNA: TGTGCCAGCAGTTTAACAGTCATGAACACTGAAGCTTTCTTT.

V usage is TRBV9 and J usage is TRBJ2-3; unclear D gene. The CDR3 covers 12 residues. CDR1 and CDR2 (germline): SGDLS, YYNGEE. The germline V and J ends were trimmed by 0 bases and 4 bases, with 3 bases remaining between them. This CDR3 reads CASSVGADTQYF. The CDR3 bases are TGTGCCAGCAGCGTAGGAGCAGATACGCAGTATTTT.

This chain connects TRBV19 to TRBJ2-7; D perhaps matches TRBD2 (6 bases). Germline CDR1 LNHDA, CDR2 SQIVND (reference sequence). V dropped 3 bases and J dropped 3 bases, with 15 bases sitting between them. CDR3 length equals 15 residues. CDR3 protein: CASSIQSLGGYEQYF. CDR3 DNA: TGTGCCAGTAGTATCCAATCTCTGGGGGGCTACGAGCAGTACTTC.

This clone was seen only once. The CDR3 region is CASSLGSARGGNTEAFF. The CDR3 DNA is TGTGCCAGCAGCTTGGGAAGTGCACGGGGAGGGAACACTGAAGCTTTCTTT. The V gene is TRBV7-6, the J gene TRBJ1-1; D not resolved. Germline CDR1 is SGHVS and CDR2 is FNYEAQ. This CDR3 region has 17 residues. The V and J ends lost 3 bases and 1 base respectively, with 18 bases between them.

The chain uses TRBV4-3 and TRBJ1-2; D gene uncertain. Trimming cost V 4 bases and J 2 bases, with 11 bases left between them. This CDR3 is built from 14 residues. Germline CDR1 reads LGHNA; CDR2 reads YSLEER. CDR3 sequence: CASSLGGHNYGYTF. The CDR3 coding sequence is TGCGCCAGCAGCCTGGGAGGGCACAACTATGGCTACACCTTC.

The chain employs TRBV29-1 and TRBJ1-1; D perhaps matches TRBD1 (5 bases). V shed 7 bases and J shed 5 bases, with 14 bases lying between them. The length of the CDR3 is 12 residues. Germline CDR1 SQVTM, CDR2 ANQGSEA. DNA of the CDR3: TGCAGCGACTGGGGGGGGGTTACTGAAGCTTTCTTT. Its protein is CSDWGGVTEAFF. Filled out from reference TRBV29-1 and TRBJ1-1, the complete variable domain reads SAVISQKPSRDICQRGTSLTIQCQVDSQVTMMFWYRQQPGQSLTLIATANQGSEATYESGFVIDKFPISRPNLTFSTLTVSNMSPEDSSIYLCSDWGGVTEAFFGQGTRLTVV.

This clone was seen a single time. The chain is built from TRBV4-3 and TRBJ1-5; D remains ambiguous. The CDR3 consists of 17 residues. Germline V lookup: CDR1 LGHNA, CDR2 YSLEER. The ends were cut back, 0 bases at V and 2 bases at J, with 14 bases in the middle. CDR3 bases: TGCGCCAGCAGCCAAGATTATTGGGGTAGCGGCAATCAGCCCCAGCATTTT. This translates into CASSQDYWGSGNQPQHF.

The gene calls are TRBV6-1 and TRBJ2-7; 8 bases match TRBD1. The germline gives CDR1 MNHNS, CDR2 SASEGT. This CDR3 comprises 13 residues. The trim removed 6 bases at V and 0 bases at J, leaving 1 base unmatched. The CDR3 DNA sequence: TGTGCCAGCAGCGGGACAGGCTCCTACGAGCAGTACTTC. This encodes CASSGTGSYEQYF.